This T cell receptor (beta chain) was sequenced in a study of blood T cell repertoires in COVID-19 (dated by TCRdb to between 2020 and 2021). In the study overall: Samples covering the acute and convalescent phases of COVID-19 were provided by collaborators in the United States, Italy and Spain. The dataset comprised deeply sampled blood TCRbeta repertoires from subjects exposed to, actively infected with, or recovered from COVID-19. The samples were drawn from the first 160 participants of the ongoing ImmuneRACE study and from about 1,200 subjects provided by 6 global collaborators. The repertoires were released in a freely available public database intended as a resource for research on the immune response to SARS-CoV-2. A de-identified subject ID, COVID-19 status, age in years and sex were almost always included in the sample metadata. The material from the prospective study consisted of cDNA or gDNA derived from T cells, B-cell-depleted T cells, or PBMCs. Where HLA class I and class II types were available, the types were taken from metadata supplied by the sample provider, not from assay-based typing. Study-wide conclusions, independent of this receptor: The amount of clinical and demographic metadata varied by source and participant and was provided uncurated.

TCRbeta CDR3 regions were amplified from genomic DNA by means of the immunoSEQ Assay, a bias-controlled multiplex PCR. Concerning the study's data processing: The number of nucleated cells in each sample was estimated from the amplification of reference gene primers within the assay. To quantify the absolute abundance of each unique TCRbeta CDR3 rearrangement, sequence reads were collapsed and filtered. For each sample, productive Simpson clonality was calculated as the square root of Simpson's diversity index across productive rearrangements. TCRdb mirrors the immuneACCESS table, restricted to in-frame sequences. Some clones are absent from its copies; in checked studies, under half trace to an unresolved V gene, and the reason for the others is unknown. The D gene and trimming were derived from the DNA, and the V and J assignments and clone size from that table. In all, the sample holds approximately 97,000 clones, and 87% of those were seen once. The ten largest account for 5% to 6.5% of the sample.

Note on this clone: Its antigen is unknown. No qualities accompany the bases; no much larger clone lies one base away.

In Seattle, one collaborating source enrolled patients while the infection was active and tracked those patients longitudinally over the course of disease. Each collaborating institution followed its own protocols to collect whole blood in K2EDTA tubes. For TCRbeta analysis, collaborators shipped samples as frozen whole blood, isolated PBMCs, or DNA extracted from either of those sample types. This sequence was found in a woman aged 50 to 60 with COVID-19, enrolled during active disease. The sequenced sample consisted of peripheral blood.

The DNA sequence is as follows: TGTGCCAGCAATCTTGCCTACCTCAGGAACGAGCAGTACTTC. Its translation reads: CASNLAYLRNEQYF. The chain links TRBV2 with TRBJ2-7, with the identity of the D gene unclear. CDR1 and CDR2 were assigned from the germline V gene as SNHLY and FYNNEI. Trimming takes 7 bases from V and 5 bases from J, and the germline ends sit 18 bases apart. From the cysteine up to the phenylalanine, the CDR3 has a length of 14 residues. Left in the record is the CDR3 DNA by itself, 42 bases read in frame from the first base.